The T cell receptor beta chain under discussion was sequenced for a study of vaccination effects on CD4 cells after COVID-19. Before sequencing took place, the ViraFEST assay used viral peptide pools to expand antigen-specific CD4+ T cells. Investigators separated out CD4+ T cells once approximately 10 days of culture had passed. Testing of the vaccine recipients showed negative nucleocapsid antibodies and no prior SARS-CoV-2 infection. Profiled with immunoSEQ multiplex PCR; TCRdb holds only in-frame clones, not every one. The repertoire holds about 40,000 clones, with roughly 76% as singletons. Trimming cost V 4 bases and J 1 base; bases outside gene matches: 3. The CDR3 is 13 amino acids. Germline V CDR1 and CDR2: GTSNPN, SVGIG (reference sequence). This clone is medium-sized. Its specificity is unknown.

This chain connects TRBV30 to TRBJ1-2; 7 positions agree with TRBD1. This receptor was obtained from a human donor who received a COVID-19 vaccine. Sample: CD4+ T cells from PBMCs cultured with SARS-CoV-2 spike peptides, taken before COVID-19 vaccination. CDR3 sequence reads: CAWKGQNNYGYTF. CDR3 coding DNA: TGTGCCTGGAAGGGACAGAATAACTATGGCTACACCTTC. Drawing the rest from reference TRBV30 and TRBJ1-2, the complete variable domain is SQTIHQWPATLVQPVGSPLSLECTVEGTSNPNLYWYRQAAGRGLQLLFYSVGIGQISSEVPQNLSASRPQDRQFILSSKKLLLSDSGFYLCAWKGQNNYGYTFGSGTRLTVV.